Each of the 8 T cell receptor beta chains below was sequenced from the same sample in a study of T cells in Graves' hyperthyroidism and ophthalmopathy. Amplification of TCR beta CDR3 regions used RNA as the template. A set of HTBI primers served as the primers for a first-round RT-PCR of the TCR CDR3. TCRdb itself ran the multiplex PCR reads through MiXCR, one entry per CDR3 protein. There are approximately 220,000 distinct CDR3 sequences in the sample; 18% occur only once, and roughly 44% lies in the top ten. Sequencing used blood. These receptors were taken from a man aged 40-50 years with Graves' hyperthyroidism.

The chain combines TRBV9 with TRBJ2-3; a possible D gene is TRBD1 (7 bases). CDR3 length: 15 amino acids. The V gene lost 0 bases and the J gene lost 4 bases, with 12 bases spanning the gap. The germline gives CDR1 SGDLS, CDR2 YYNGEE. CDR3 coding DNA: TGTGCCAGCAGCGTAGACAGGGGAGGCGCAGATACGCAGTATTTT. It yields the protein CASSVDRGGADTQYF.

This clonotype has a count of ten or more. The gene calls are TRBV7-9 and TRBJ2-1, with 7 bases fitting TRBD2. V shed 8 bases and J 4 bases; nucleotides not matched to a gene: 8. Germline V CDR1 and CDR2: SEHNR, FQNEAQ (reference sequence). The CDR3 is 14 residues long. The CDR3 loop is CASWAAGWYNEQFF. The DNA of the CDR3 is TGTGCCAGCTGGGCAGCGGGGTGGTACAATGAGCAGTTCTTC. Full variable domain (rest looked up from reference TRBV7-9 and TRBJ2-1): DTGVSQNPRHKITKRGQNVTFRCDPISEHNRLYWYRQTLGQGPEFLTYFQNEAQLEKSRLLSDRFSAERPKGSFSTLEIQRTEQGDSAMYLCASWAAGWYNEQFFGPGTRLTVL.

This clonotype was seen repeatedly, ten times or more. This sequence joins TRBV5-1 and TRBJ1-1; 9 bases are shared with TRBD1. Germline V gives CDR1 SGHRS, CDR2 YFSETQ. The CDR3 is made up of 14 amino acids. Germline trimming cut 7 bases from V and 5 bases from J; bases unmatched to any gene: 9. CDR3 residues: CASRDRVRGTEAFF. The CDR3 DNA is TGCGCCAGCCGGGACAGGGTGAGGGGGACTGAAGCTTTCTTT.

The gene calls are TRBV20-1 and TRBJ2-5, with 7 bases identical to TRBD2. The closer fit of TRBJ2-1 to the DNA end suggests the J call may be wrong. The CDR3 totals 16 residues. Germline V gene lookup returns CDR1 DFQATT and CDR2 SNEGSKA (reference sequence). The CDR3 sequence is CSARDLGVTGGSTQFF. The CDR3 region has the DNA TGCAGTGCTAGAGATTTGGGTGTGACGGGGGGAAGTACCCAGTTCTTC.

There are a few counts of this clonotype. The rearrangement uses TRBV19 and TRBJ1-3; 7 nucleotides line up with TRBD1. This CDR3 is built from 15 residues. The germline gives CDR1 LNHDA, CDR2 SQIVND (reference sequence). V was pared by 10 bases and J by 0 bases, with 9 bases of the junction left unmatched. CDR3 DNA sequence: TGTGCCACCACCGGACAGGTCGACTCTGGAAACACCATATATTTT. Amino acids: CATTGQVDSGNTIYF. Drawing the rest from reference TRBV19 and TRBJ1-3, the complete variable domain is DGGITQSPKYLFRKEGQNVTLSCEQNLNHDAMYWYRQDPGQGLRLIYYSQIVNDFQKGDIAEGYSVSREKKESFPLTVTSAQKNPTAFYLCATTGQVDSGNTIYFGEGSWLTVV.

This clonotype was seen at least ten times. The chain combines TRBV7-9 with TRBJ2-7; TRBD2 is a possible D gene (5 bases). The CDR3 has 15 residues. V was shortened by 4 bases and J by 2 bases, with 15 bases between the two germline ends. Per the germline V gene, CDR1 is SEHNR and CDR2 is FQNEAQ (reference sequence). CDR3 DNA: TGTGCCAGCAGCTCTCCGGGATTTCCCCCCTACGAGCAGTACTTC. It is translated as CASSSPGFPPYEQYF.

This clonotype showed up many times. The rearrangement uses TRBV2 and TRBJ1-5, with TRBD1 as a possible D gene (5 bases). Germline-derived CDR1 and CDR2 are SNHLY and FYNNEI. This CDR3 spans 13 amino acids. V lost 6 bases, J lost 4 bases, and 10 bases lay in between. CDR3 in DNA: TGTGCCAGCAGCGGGGACCAAAATCAGCCCCAGCATTTT. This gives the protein CASSGDQNQPQHF. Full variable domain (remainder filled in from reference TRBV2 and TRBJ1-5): EPEVTQTPSHQVTQMGQEVILRCVPISNHLYFYWYRQILGQKVEFLVSFYNNEISEKSEIFDDQFSVERPDGSNFTLKIRSTKLEDSAMYFCASSGDQNQPQHFGDGTRLSIL.

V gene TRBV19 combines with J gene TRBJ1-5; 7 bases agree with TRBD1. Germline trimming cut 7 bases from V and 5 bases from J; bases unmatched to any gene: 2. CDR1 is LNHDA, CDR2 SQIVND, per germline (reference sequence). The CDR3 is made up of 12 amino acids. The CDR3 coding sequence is TGTGCCAGTAATGACAGGGATCAGCCCCAGCATTTT. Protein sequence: CASNDRDQPQHF.